Presented here are 10 T cell receptor beta chains from one specimen sequenced in a study of cytomegalovirus exposure and HLA in healthy donors. Amplification used 60 Vbeta primers and 13 Jbeta primers. Sequencing used immunoSEQ multiplex PCR; TCRdb keeps in-frame clones, though not all of them. The profile shows roughly 250,000 clones, under 90% of them singletons. Material for sequencing was PBMCs. These receptors originate from a girl aged 2-9 years in good health and CMV-seronegative.

This clone was seen more than once but under ten times. The V call is TRBV27, the J call TRBJ2-1, with D unclear. The V and J ends lost 5 bases and 2 bases respectively, with 22 bases between them. Germline loops: CDR1 MNHEY, CDR2 SMNVEV (reference sequence). The CDR3 has 18 amino acids. CDR3: CASSPTTVDSLTYNEQFF. The CDR3 coding sequence is TGTGCCAGCAGTCCCACTACCGTAGACTCCCTAACCTACAATGAGCAGTTCTTC.

This sequence joins TRBV28 and TRBJ1-4, with a possible D match to TRBD1 (5 bases). The CDR3 has 13 amino acids. V lost 8 bases and J lost 5, with 12 bases in between. Germline V lookup: CDR1 MDHEN, CDR2 SYDVKM. CDR3 sequence (DNA): TGTGCCAGCGGCTCCGGGGGGAATGAAAAACTGTTTTTT. This sequence encodes CASGSGGNEKLFF.

Concerning this clone: The identical CDR3 is also encoded by other nucleotide sequences in the sample. This chain joins TRBV5-4 and TRBJ2-1; TRBD1 matches at 7 bases. The CDR3 is 13 residues long. The V and J ends lost 2 bases and 6 bases, in that order; junction bases with no gene match: 2. Looked up from germline, CDR1 is SGHNT and CDR2 is YYREEE (reference sequence). The DNA of the CDR3 is TGTGCCAGCAGCTTTTCAGGGGGCAATGAGCAGTTCTTC. It translates to CASSFSGGNEQFF.

The chain employs TRBV5-1 and TRBJ2-7; D call uncertain. The ends were cut back, 1 base at V and 5 bases at J, with 4 bases in the middle. The CDR3 is 11 amino acids. Germline lookup yields CDR1 SGHRS and CDR2 YFSETQ. The CDR3: CASSLYNEQYF. As DNA, the CDR3 is TGCGCCAGCAGCTTGTACAACGAGCAGTACTTC.

The chain couples TRBV7-8 to TRBJ2-1, with 14 bases lining up with TRBD2. Germline V gene data show CDR1 as SGHVS and CDR2 as FQNEAQ. The CDR3 runs to 16 residues. Germline trimming cut 5 bases from V and 6 bases from J; bases unmatched to any gene: 6. CDR3 nucleotides: TGTGCCAGCAGCCGACCGGGACTAGCGGGAGTCAATGAGCAGTTCTTC. It translates to CASSRPGLAGVNEQFF.

This clone has more than one count but fewer than ten. V gene TRBV4-1 combines with J gene TRBJ1-5; unclear D gene. Germline V gene sequence: CDR1 MGHRA, CDR2 YSYEKL. CDR3 size: 16 residues. V was shortened by 0 bases and J by 2 bases, with 11 bases between the two germline ends. CDR3 DNA: TGCGCCAGCAGCCAAGATGGCGGGATTGGCAATCAGCCCCAGCATTTT. Protein sequence: CASSQDGGIGNQPQHF.

This chain connects TRBV18 to TRBJ2-7, with 7 positions matching TRBD1. Germline loops: CDR1 KGHSH, CDR2 LQKENI. This CDR3 contains 14 residues. V was clipped by 6 bases and J by 4 bases; unmatched bases: 9. The CDR3 DNA follows: TGTGCCAGCTCGTACCGGGACAGTGAATACGAGCAGTACTTC. It is translated as CASSYRDSEYEQYF.

The chain links TRBV2 to TRBJ2-1; no reliable D call. Germline V gene data show CDR1 as SNHLY and CDR2 as FYNNEI. Trimming pared 2 bases from V and 1 base from J, leaving 12 bases between. The CDR3 has 16 amino acids. CDR3 nucleotides: TGTGCCAGCAGTGAAATGAGTATCTTATCCTACAATGAGCAGTTCTTC. This translates into CASSEMSILSYNEQFF.

The gene calls are TRBV5-1 and TRBJ1-4; maybe TRBD1 (5 bases). CDR3 length: 16 amino acids. Trimming shortened V by 4 bases and J by 7 bases, and 20 bases separated the two germline ends. In germline, CDR1 is SGHRS, CDR2 YFSETQ. The CDR3 DNA sequence: TGCGCCAGCAGCGTAACCTTCGGGGGATCCGGTGAAAAACTGTTTTTT. This translates into CASSVTFGGSGEKLFF.

Comments on this clone: The CDR3 does not end in the conserved phenylalanine or tryptophan, so this is likely a read error. V and J are TRBV2 and TRBJ1-2; a weak D match, TRBD1 (6 bases). V lost 7 bases and J lost 4, with 13 bases in between. CDR3 length: 13 residues. Germline CDR1 SNHLY, CDR2 FYNNEI. The CDR3 bases are TGTGCCAGCACCTACGGACAGAGCTATGGCTACACCCTC. This codes for CASTYGQSYGYTL.